One and the same sample provided the 16 T cell receptor beta chains below, sequenced in a study of shared clonotypes between healthy human individuals. Profiling relied on immunoSEQ multiplex PCR, and the TCRdb table lists in-frame clones only, not all of them. Of 1.4 million or so clones listed, around 98.5% are singletons. Sequenced material: naive CD4+ T cells sorted from blood. Subset in this sample: CD45RA+ positively selected. All receptors come from a man between 25 and 39 years old in good health.

In nucleotides, the CDR3 is TGCAGCGTTGTTGGAGATCTAGCCAAAAACATTCAGTACTTC. Translated: CSVVGDLAKNIQYF. J is TRBJ2-4 and V is TRBV29-1; D gene unclear. V dropped 4 bases and J dropped 0 bases, with 10 bases sitting between them. CDR3 length: 14 residues. Per germline, CDR1 SQVTM and CDR2 ANQGSEA.

The chain couples TRBV5-6 to TRBJ2-7, with D unclear. Looked up from germline, CDR1 is SGHDT and CDR2 is YYEEEE. The CDR3 has 13 residues. With 2 bases removed from V and 6 bases from J, the gap between germline ends came to 12 bases. The CDR3 loop reads CASSLIQTGEQYF. In DNA, the CDR3 is TGTGCCAGCAGCTTAATACAGACGGGCGAGCAGTACTTC.

The genes are TRBV9 and TRBJ1-4; no definite D call. The CDR3 is 15 residues long. Germline V gives CDR1 SGDLS, CDR2 YYNGEE. V was shortened by 4 bases and J by 7 bases, with 17 bases between the two germline ends. The DNA for the CDR3 is TGTGCCAGCAGCACAAATGGTGCGGTGGGTGAAAAACTGTTTTTT. Translated: CASSTNGAVGEKLFF.

This clone was seen a few times. The chain links TRBV6-5 to TRBJ1-1; unclear D gene. The CDR3 extends over 15 amino acids. CDR1 is MNHEY and CDR2 is SVGAGI in the germline V gene. Deletions cut 2 bases from V and 3 bases from J, with 13 bases between. As DNA, the CDR3 is TGTGCCAGCAGTTACGAGGAGAGGAGGGACACTGAAGCTTTCTTT. This translates into CASSYEERRDTEAFF.

This clone was recorded once. The chain recombines TRBV2 with TRBJ2-7; 7 bases line up with TRBD1. Germline trimming cut 7 bases from V and 5 bases from J; bases unmatched to any gene: 5. Per germline, CDR1 SNHLY and CDR2 FYNNEI. The CDR3 is 12 residues long. Here the CDR3 reads CASNRQGDEQYF. The CDR3 bases are TGTGCCAGCAACCGGCAGGGGGACGAGCAGTACTTC.

The chain carries TRBV29-1 and TRBJ2-4; D is possibly TRBD1 (6 bases). The germline V gene encodes CDR1 SQVTM and CDR2 ANQGSEA. The CDR3 has 14 amino acids. V lost 4 bases to trimming and J lost 1 base, with 11 bases between them. The CDR3 region has the DNA TGCAGCGTTGTGGACAGCACGGCCAAAAACATTCAGTACTTC. Translated, it gives CSVVDSTAKNIQYF.

This clone was seen only a few times. This chain uses TRBV9 with TRBJ2-2; 9 nucleotides match TRBD1. Trimming removed 4 bases from V and 7 bases from J; junction bases left unmatched: 11. Germline V gene lookup returns CDR1 SGDLS and CDR2 YYNGEE. CDR3 length: 16 amino acids. The CDR3 is CASSFRDRAGHGELFF. The CDR3, as DNA: TGTGCCAGCAGCTTCCGGGACAGGGCGGGGCACGGGGAGCTGTTTTTT.

A remark on this clone: Other DNA sequences in the same sample also yield this CDR3. The gene calls are TRBV7-9 and TRBJ2-7, with TRBD1 as a possible D gene (5 bases). The CDR3 is 15 amino acids. V was clipped by 1 base and J by 0 bases, with 10 bases between them. Per the germline V gene, CDR1 is SEHNR and CDR2 is FQNEAQ (reference sequence). CDR3 nucleotides: TGTGCCAGCAGCTTAGGTCGCCAGGGCTCCTACGAGCAGTACTTC. As protein: CASSLGRQGSYEQYF.

This rearrangement joins TRBV18 to TRBJ1-2; D may be TRBD1 (5 bases). The V and J ends lost 2 bases and 2 bases respectively, with 9 bases between them. The CDR3 has 14 residues. CDR1 and CDR2 from the germline V gene are KGHSH and LQKENI. The CDR3 nucleotides are TGTGCCAGCTCACCAGAGACAGCAAACTATGGCTACACCTTC. Protein product: CASSPETANYGYTF.

With regard to this clone: Additional DNA sequences in this sample encode the identical CDR3. This CDR3 reads CASSLLGTTNEKLFF. The DNA for the CDR3 is TGTGCCAGCAGTTTATTGGGGACAACTAATGAAAAACTGTTTTTT. The chain links TRBV28 to TRBJ1-4; D is unresolved. The CDR3 loop spans 15 amino acids. The germline V gene has CDR1 MDHEN and CDR2 SYDVKM. V lost 1 base and J 0 bases, leaving 6 bases between the germline ends.

This chain uses TRBV11-3 with TRBJ2-1; 14 nucleotides match TRBD2. The junction had 5 bases not matched to a gene; V was cut back by 1 base and J by 9 bases. The CDR3 totals 16 residues. Germline V CDR1 and CDR2: SGHNT, YENEEA. In DNA, the CDR3 is TGTGCCAGCAGCTTAGTCCCGGGACTAGCGGGAGTTGAGCAGTTCTTC. It yields the protein CASSLVPGLAGVEQFF.

The chain combines TRBV2 with TRBJ1-5; TRBD1 matches 8 bases. The germline gives CDR1 SNHLY, CDR2 FYNNEI. This CDR3 has 15 amino acids. V was clipped by 6 bases and J by 1 base; unmatched bases: 5. The CDR3 loop reads CASRMGQASNQPQHF. In DNA, the CDR3 is TGTGCCAGCAGGATGGGACAGGCCAGCAATCAGCCCCAGCATTTT.

Here the CDR3 DNA reads TGTGCCAGCAGCTTAGGTTCAGGACAGCCCCAGCATTTT. This encodes CASSLGSGQPQHF. The V call is TRBV7-6, the J call TRBJ1-5, with D unclear. The germline gives CDR1 SGHVS, CDR2 FNYEAQ. CDR3 length equals 13 residues. V was shortened by 1 base and J by 7 bases, with 8 bases between the two germline ends. The variable domain in full, completed from reference TRBV7-6 and TRBJ1-5, reads GAGVSQSPRYKVTKRGQDVALRCDPISGHVSLYWYRQALGQGPEFLTYFNYEAQQDKSGLPNDRFSAERPEGSISTLTIQRTEQRDSAMYRCASSLGSGQPQHFGDGTRLSIL.

This rearrangement joins TRBV9 to TRBJ2-7, with 7 bases identical to TRBD1. The germline gives CDR1 SGDLS, CDR2 YYNGEE. The CDR3 sequence is 14 residues long. Trimming at V came to 4 bases and at J to 6 bases, leaving 10 bases not matched to a gene. In DNA, the CDR3 is TGTGCCAGCAGCCCAAAGTCGACAGGGCTCGAGCAGTACTTC. Its protein product is CASSPKSTGLEQYF. The full variable domain, in which reference TRBV9 and TRBJ2-7 provide the parts outside the CDR3, is DSGVTQTPKHLITATGQRVTLRCSPRSGDLSVYWYQQSLDQGLQFLIQYYNGEERAKGNILERFSAQQFPDLHSELNLSSLELGDSALYFCASSPKSTGLEQYFGPGTRLTVT.

This sequence joins TRBV9 and TRBJ2-1; D is uncertain. Trimming cost V 4 bases and J 5 bases, with 10 bases left between them. The CDR3 extends over 13 amino acids. Germline CDR1 SGDLS, CDR2 YYNGEE. The CDR3 region is CASSIDSNNEQFF. The CDR3 DNA sequence: TGTGCCAGCAGCATCGACTCGAACAATGAGCAGTTCTTC. Based on the CDR3 plus reference TRBV9 and TRBJ2-1, the full variable domain is DSGVTQTPKHLITATGQRVTLRCSPRSGDLSVYWYQQSLDQGLQFLIQYYNGEERAKGNILERFSAQQFPDLHSELNLSSLELGDSALYFCASSIDSNNEQFFGPGTRLTVL.

The V gene is TRBV7-6, the J gene TRBJ2-4, with D perhaps TRBD1 (7 bases). Trimming pared 4 bases from V and 1 base from J, leaving 23 bases between. CDR1 and CDR2 from the germline V gene are SGHVS and FNYEAQ. CDR3 size: 19 residues. The CDR3 spells CASSSQEGTDPSAKNIQYF. Here the CDR3 DNA reads TGTGCCAGCAGCTCCCAGGAGGGGACAGACCCGAGTGCCAAAAACATTCAGTACTTC.